These 18 T cell receptor beta chains originate from one sample sequenced in a study of cytomegalovirus exposure and HLA in healthy donors. The PCR was carried out with 60 Vbeta primers and 13 Jbeta primers. Produced via immunoSEQ multiplex PCR; TCRdb's table is partial and in-frame only. Counted here are 120,000 to 150,000 clones, over 65% occurring once; the ten biggest clones make up around 2.5%. Specimen: PBMCs. The receptor source for this set is a male donor in good health and CMV-seronegative.

The genes are TRBV5-5 and TRBJ1-5; TRBD1 is a possible D gene (6 bases). The V end lost 2 bases, the J end lost 6 bases, and 12 bases lay between the germline ends. The CDR3 is 14 amino acids. The V gene's germline CDR1 is SGHKS and CDR2 YYEKEE (reference sequence). In DNA form, the CDR3 reads TGTGCCAGCAGCTTACAAGGGGGTAGTCAGCCCCAGCATTTT. It specifies CASSLQGGSQPQHF.

The chain combines TRBV7-2 with TRBJ2-1; possible D gene TRBD1, 5 bases. CDR3 length equals 13 residues. The germline gives CDR1 SGHTA, CDR2 FQGNSA. Trimming removed 5 bases from V and 9 bases from J, with 14 bases in between. DNA for the CDR3: TGTGCCAGCAGCCCTCAGGGATGGCTTGAGCAGTTCTTC. Translating gives CASSPQGWLEQFF.

V gene TRBV4-3 combines with J gene TRBJ2-1; 11 bases are shared with TRBD2. Germline CDR1 and CDR2: LGHNA and YSLEER. Trimming took 4 bases from V and 5 from J; bases not matched to a gene: 10. The CDR3 totals 17 residues. For the CDR3, the DNA is TGCGCCAGCAGCCTTTTGGGACTAGCGGCTTCGGACAATGAGCAGTTCTTC. This sequence encodes CASSLLGLAASDNEQFF.

The chain has TRBV30 and TRBJ2-2, with a possible D match to TRBD2 (6 bases). The CDR3 has 13 residues. Trimming took off 3 bases at V and 2 bases at J, with 7 bases between the two ends. Germline CDR1 GTSNPN, CDR2 SVGIG (reference sequence). The CDR3 reads CAWSGLNTGELFF. CDR3 nucleotide sequence: TGTGCCTGGAGCGGACTAAACACCGGGGAGCTGTTTTTT.

This clone has only a few counts. The CDR3: CAISEREGGEKLFF. CDR3 coding DNA: TGTGCCATCAGTGAGAGGGAGGGGGGAGAAAAACTGTTTTTT. The rearrangement links TRBV10-3 to TRBJ1-4; D is perhaps TRBD1 (6 bases). The CDR3 totals 14 residues. V lost 2 bases to trimming and J lost 8 bases, with 12 bases between them. From germline, CDR1 is ENHRY and CDR2 SYGVKD.

The table lists this clone with a few counts. The chain is built from TRBV5-1 and TRBJ2-1; tentatively, D is TRBD2 (6 bases). The V and J ends lost 0 bases and 6 bases respectively, with 19 bases between them. Germline assignment: CDR1 SGHRS and CDR2 YFSETQ. The CDR3 has 17 residues. CDR3 loop: CASSLASAGKGLNEQFF. The DNA for the CDR3 is TGCGCCAGCAGCTTGGCCTCGGCGGGAAAAGGTCTCAATGAGCAGTTCTTC.

This clone was counted between two and nine times. This rearrangement joins TRBV18 to TRBJ2-3, with D unclear. This CDR3 comprises 12 residues. V was cut by 4 bases and J by 4 bases, with 6 bases left in between. Germline values: CDR1 KGHSH, CDR2 LQKENI. CDR3 DNA sequence: TGTGCCAGCTCACGACCCTCAGATACGCAGTATTTT. Its protein is CASSRPSDTQYF.

The CDR3 DNA follows: TGTGCCAGCAGCGTCTCAGGTTCTGGTTCACCCCTCCACTTT. The encoded protein is CASSVSGSGSPLHF. The chain has TRBV9 and TRBJ1-6; no clear D. The CDR3 contains 14 residues. V dropped 2 bases and J dropped 9 bases, with 12 bases sitting between them. Germline V lookup: CDR1 SGDLS, CDR2 YYNGEE.

This chain joins TRBV19 and TRBJ2-7; possibly TRBD1 for D (5 bases). The CDR3 consists of 14 residues. Germline V gives CDR1 LNHDA, CDR2 SQIVND (reference sequence). The V end lost 5 bases, the J end lost 3 bases, and 14 bases lay between the germline ends. This chain's CDR3 is CASSATDTYYEQYF. CDR3 bases: TGTGCCAGTAGTGCGACAGATACCTACTACGAGCAGTACTTC. Filled out from reference TRBV19 and TRBJ2-7, the complete variable domain reads DGGITQSPKYLFRKEGQNVTLSCEQNLNHDAMYWYRQDPGQGLRLIYYSQIVNDFQKGDIAEGYSVSREKKESFPLTVTSAQKNPTAFYLCASSATDTYYEQYFGPGTRLTVT.

To note about this clone: Relative to the germline gene, one junction end is altered; a read error may explain this. The CDR3 nucleotides read TGTGCCAGCAGCGTGACTAGTGAAAAACTGTTTTTT. Amino acid sequence: CASSVTSEKLFF. V and J are TRBV2 and TRBJ1-4; no firm D call. Germline V gene data show CDR1 as SNHLY and CDR2 as FYNNEI. The CDR3 loop spans 12 amino acids.

The chain couples TRBV28 to TRBJ2-7, with D possibly being TRBD2 (6 bases). Deletions cut 8 bases from V and 7 bases from J, with 18 bases between. The CDR3 is 13 amino acids. The V gene's germline CDR1 is MDHEN and CDR2 SYDVKM. CDR3: CASVEGMLLEQYF. The CDR3 region has the DNA TGTGCCAGCGTGGAGGGAATGCTGCTAGAGCAGTACTTC. Based on the CDR3 plus reference TRBV28 and TRBJ2-7, the full variable domain is DVKVTQSSRYLVKRTGEKVFLECVQDMDHENMFWYRQDPGLGLRLIYFSYDVKMKEKGDIPEGYSVSREKKERFSLILESASTNQTSMYLCASVEGMLLEQYFGPGTRLTVT.

The genes are TRBV11-2 and TRBJ2-7; 16 nucleotides line up with TRBD2. Germline V gene data show CDR1 as SGHAT and CDR2 as FQNNGV. The CDR3 is made up of 16 amino acids. V was pared by 5 bases and J by 2 bases, with 3 bases of the junction left unmatched. For the CDR3, the DNA is TGTGCCAGCAGCGGGACTAGCGGGAGGGGGCCCTACGAGCAGTACTTC. Translating gives CASSGTSGRGPYEQYF.

The chain employs TRBV7-9 and TRBJ2-1; D gene ambiguous. The CDR3 length is 13 residues. Per the germline V gene, CDR1 is SEHNR and CDR2 is FQNEAQ (reference sequence). The V end was cut by 4 bases, the J end by 0 bases, with 4 bases between. CDR3 nucleotides: TGTGCCAGCAGCTCAGTCTCCTACAATGAGCAGTTCTTC. This encodes CASSSVSYNEQFF.

This chain uses TRBV7-9 with TRBJ2-2; D remains ambiguous. The CDR3 extends over 14 amino acids. Trimming stripped 5 bases from V and 6 bases from J, with 13 bases between. Germline assignment: CDR1 SEHNR and CDR2 FQNEAQ (reference sequence). CDR3 in amino acids: CASSPTGLPGELFF. CDR3 nucleotides: TGTGCCAGCAGCCCGACTGGCTTGCCCGGGGAGCTGTTTTTT.

This sequence joins TRBV10-1 and TRBJ1-2; the match to TRBD1 covers 12 bases. V lost 1 base, J lost 6 bases, and 3 bases stayed unmatched. The germline gives CDR1 WNHNN, CDR2 SYGVQD (reference sequence). This CDR3 has 15 amino acids. CDR3 sequence (DNA): TGCGCCAGCAGTGAGTGGGACAGGGGGCACGATGGCTACACCTTC. Its translation is CASSEWDRGHDGYTF.

The chain uses TRBV9 and TRBJ1-4, with unresolved D. Germline CDR1 SGDLS, CDR2 YYNGEE. CDR3 size: 16 residues. With 3 bases removed from V and 0 bases from J, the gap between germline ends came to 12 bases. The CDR3 bases are TGTGCCAGCAGCGCCCGCGACTCGGCAACTAATGAAAAACTGTTTTTT. As protein: CASSARDSATNEKLFF.

The chain has TRBV7-9 and TRBJ2-3; D call uncertain. This CDR3 comprises 14 residues. V was shortened by 1 base and J by 0 bases, with 5 bases between the two germline ends. Germline V gene data show CDR1 as SEHNR and CDR2 as FQNEAQ (reference sequence). DNA for the CDR3: TGTGCCAGCAGCTTAGTGCGGAGCACAGATACGCAGTATTTT. It translates to CASSLVRSTDTQYF.

This chain uses TRBV7-2 with TRBJ2-5; a possible D gene is TRBD2 (6 bases). Germline assignment: CDR1 SGHTA and CDR2 FQGNSA. V lost 4 bases and J 5 bases, leaving 11 bases between the germline ends. This CDR3 is 13 amino acids long. The CDR3, as DNA: TGTGCCAGCAGCTGGGGACTTGAGGAGACCCAGTACTTC. It is translated as CASSWGLEETQYF.